The 20 T cell receptor beta chains given below trace back to one sample, sequenced in a study of blood T cell repertoires in COVID-19. Profiled with immunoSEQ multiplex PCR; TCRdb holds only in-frame clones, not every one. The sample lists about 320,000 clones, around 85% occurring once. Sequencing used PBMCs or T cells enriched from blood (not recorded which). These receptors were taken from a woman in her twenties or thirties who had been exposed to COVID-19.

V and J are TRBV3-1 (or the pseudogene TRBV3-2) and TRBJ2-2; D may be TRBD2 (5 bases). From germline, CDR1 is LGHDT and CDR2 YNNKEL (reference sequence). This CDR3 has 12 residues. Trimming shortened V by 4 bases and J by 6 bases, and 6 bases separated the two germline ends. The CDR3 nucleotides read TGTGCCAGCAGCCTGAGGGCCGGGGAGCTGTTTTTT. This codes for CASSLRAGELFF.

The chain links TRBV11-2 to TRBJ1-5; 7 bases agree with TRBD1. The V and J ends lost 1 base and 4 bases, in that order; junction bases with no gene match: 4. CDR1 and CDR2 (germline): SGHAT, FQNNGV. The CDR3 totals 15 residues. The CDR3 region is CASSLGGTANQPQHF. The CDR3 DNA reads TGTGCCAGCAGCTTAGGAGGGACAGCAAATCAGCCCCAGCATTTT.

This chain links TRBV3-1 (or the pseudogene TRBV3-2) with TRBJ1-6; 7 bases fit TRBD1. This CDR3 comprises 20 residues. Germline CDR1 reads LGHDT; CDR2 reads YNNKEL (reference sequence). V gave up 1 base and J gave up 7 bases; unmatched junction bases: 19. CDR3 protein: CASSQAPAGTANIRNSPLHF. The CDR3 region has the DNA TGTGCCAGCAGCCAAGCCCCCGCCGGGACAGCTAACATTCGGAATTCACCCCTCCACTTT.

The chain carries TRBV3-1 (or the pseudogene TRBV3-2) and TRBJ2-3, with 8 bases that match TRBD2. The germline gives CDR1 LGHDT, CDR2 YNNKEL (reference sequence). The CDR3 is made up of 17 amino acids. J gave up 0 bases and V 5 bases, and 10 bases lay outside the gene matches. As DNA, the CDR3 is TGTGCCAGCAGCACTCGCGTAGCGGGACCTAGCACAGATACGCAGTATTTT. Translated: CASSTRVAGPSTDTQYF.

This clone was seen a handful of times. The chain carries TRBV6-2 or TRBV6-3 and TRBJ1-5; D gene unclear. Deletions cut 2 bases from V and 1 base from J, with 12 bases between. The CDR3 length is 16 residues. The germline CDR1 and CDR2 sequences are MNHEY and SVGEGT. CDR3: CASSYVGVTSNQPQHF. CDR3 sequence (DNA): TGTGCCAGCAGTTACGTCGGGGTAACGAGCAATCAGCCCCAGCATTTT.

This chain links TRBV4-3 with TRBJ2-7; weak D call: TRBD2 (6 bases). V lost 1 base, J lost 2 bases, and 15 bases lay in between. Germline V lookup: CDR1 LGHNA, CDR2 YSLEER. The CDR3 has 16 amino acids. In DNA, the CDR3 is TGCGCCAGCAGCCAAGTTTGGGGACCGGGGGCCTACGAGCAGTACTTC. Protein product: CASSQVWGPGAYEQYF.

The rearrangement uses TRBV24-1 and TRBJ1-3; the D is unclear. Germline-derived CDR1 and CDR2 are KGHDR and SFDVKD. The CDR3 runs to 15 residues. The V gene lost 4 bases and the J gene lost 0 bases, with 9 bases spanning the gap. CDR3 sequence: CATSDPDISGNTIYF. DNA of the CDR3: TGTGCCACCAGTGACCCCGACATCTCTGGAAACACCATATATTTT.

The V call is TRBV18, the J call TRBJ1-1; TRBD1 might be the D (6 bases). This CDR3 is built from 16 residues. Between the trimmed V and J ends, which lost 4 bases and 0 bases, there was a span of 15 bases. From germline, CDR1 is KGHSH and CDR2 LQKENI. CDR3 sequence reads: CASSLGRGHMNTEAFF. CDR3 in DNA: TGTGCCAGCTCACTAGGGAGGGGACACATGAACACTGAAGCTTTCTTT.

V is TRBV19 and J is TRBJ1-2; 8 nucleotides agree with TRBD1. The CDR3 contains 14 residues. The trim removed 6 bases at V and 4 bases at J, leaving 7 bases unmatched. Germline-derived CDR1 and CDR2 are LNHDA and SQIVND (reference sequence). CDR3 sequence: CASRHRGGSYGYTF. CDR3 nucleotides: TGTGCCAGTAGACACAGGGGGGGAAGCTATGGCTACACCTTC.

The V gene is TRBV4-3, the J gene TRBJ2-3; weak D call: TRBD2 (6 bases). Germline V gene lookup returns CDR1 LGHNA and CDR2 YSLEER. The V end lost 3 bases, the J end lost 5 bases, and 21 bases lay between the germline ends. This CDR3 is built from 17 residues. CDR3 coding DNA: TGCGCCAGCAGCCAGAGCCCCAAGGGAGGTTTTAAAGATACGCAGTATTTT. Encoded protein: CASSQSPKGGFKDTQYF.

Here the CDR3 reads CASSLTGAEAFF. CDR3 nucleotide sequence: TGTGCCAGCAGCTTGACAGGGGCAGAAGCTTTCTTT. V and J are TRBV7-8 and TRBJ1-1; 8 nucleotides align to TRBD1. Germline V gene sequence: CDR1 SGHVS, CDR2 FQNEAQ. The V and J ends lost 3 bases and 8 bases, in that order; junction bases with no gene match: 2. This CDR3 contains 12 residues.

The chain links TRBV7-2 to TRBJ2-1; TRBD2 matches 7 bases. The CDR3 spans 14 residues. Germline-derived CDR1 and CDR2 are SGHTA and FQGNSA. J lost 0 bases, V lost 8 bases, and 4 bases had no gene match. In DNA, the CDR3 is TGTGCCAGCGCCGGGGGGAGCTCCTACAATGAGCAGTTCTTC. Protein product: CASAGGSSYNEQFF.

The rearrangement joins TRBV5-1 to TRBJ1-2; D remains unclear. V was pared by 0 bases and J by 0 bases, with 9 bases between. Germline V gene data show CDR1 as SGHRS and CDR2 as YFSETQ. The CDR3 covers 15 residues. The CDR3 loop reads CASSLVWRPNYGYTF. DNA for the CDR3: TGCGCCAGCAGCTTGGTATGGAGACCTAACTATGGCTACACCTTC.

CDR3 sequence: CASTASQETQYF. The CDR3 DNA is TGTGCCAGTACAGCATCCCAAGAGACCCAGTACTTC. V usage is TRBV6-6 and J usage is TRBJ2-5; D is undetermined. The germline CDR1 and CDR2 sequences are MNHNY and SVGAGI (reference sequence). The CDR3 sequence is 12 residues long. V was trimmed by 9 bases and J by 1 base, leaving 9 bases between them.

The chain uses TRBV9 and TRBJ1-3, with TRBD1 identical over 7 bases. Germline CDR1 SGDLS, CDR2 YYNGEE. V gave up 6 bases and J gave up 0 bases; unmatched junction bases: 6. This CDR3 has 15 amino acids. This CDR3 reads CASNTGDSSGNTIYF. DNA of the CDR3: TGTGCCAGCAATACCGGGGACAGCTCTGGAAACACCATATATTTT.

The chain recombines TRBV27 with TRBJ1-1; the D is unclear. Trimming shortened V by 4 bases and J by 0 bases, and 15 bases separated the two germline ends. CDR1 MNHEY and CDR2 SMNVEV come from the germline V gene (reference sequence). This CDR3 is built from 16 residues. The chain's CDR3 is CASSSNFGFLNTEAFF. The CDR3 bases are TGTGCCAGCAGTTCAAACTTCGGGTTTCTGAACACTGAAGCTTTCTTT.

In nucleotides, the CDR3 is TGCGCCAGCAGTGCCGCAGTCGAATATGGCTACACCTTC. It translates to CASSAAVEYGYTF. The chain recombines TRBV10-1 with TRBJ1-2, with D unresolved. Germline V gives CDR1 WNHNN, CDR2 SYGVQD (reference sequence). The germline V and J ends were trimmed by 4 bases and 5 bases, with 11 bases remaining between them. The CDR3 runs 13 residues.

The chain couples TRBV6-5 to TRBJ1-4; maybe TRBD1 (5 bases). Germline CDR1 and CDR2: MNHEY and SVGAGI. V was cut by 0 bases and J by 8 bases, with 10 bases left in between. The length of the CDR3 is 14 residues. The CDR3 here is CASSYSGGEEKLFF. In DNA form, the CDR3 reads TGTGCCAGCAGTTACTCCGGGGGTGAGGAAAAACTGTTTTTT.

This rearrangement joins TRBV30 to TRBJ2-1; perhaps TRBD2 as D (6 bases). This CDR3 is 13 amino acids long. Per the germline V gene, CDR1 is GTSNPN and CDR2 is SVGIG (reference sequence). The germline V and J ends were trimmed by 0 bases and 8 bases, with 11 bases remaining between them. The CDR3 protein is CAWSVKGGDEQFF. CDR3 sequence (DNA): TGTGCCTGGAGTGTCAAGGGAGGCGATGAGCAGTTCTTC.

CDR3 loop: CASSYAGTGSVGYTF. The CDR3 DNA sequence: TGTGCCAGCAGCTACGCCGGGACAGGGAGCGTGGGCTACACCTTC. The chain couples TRBV7-9 to TRBJ1-2; 9 bases match TRBD1. The CDR3 is 15 amino acids. Germline V lookup: CDR1 SEHNR, CDR2 FQNEAQ (reference sequence). V was clipped by 4 bases and J by 8 bases; unmatched bases: 11.